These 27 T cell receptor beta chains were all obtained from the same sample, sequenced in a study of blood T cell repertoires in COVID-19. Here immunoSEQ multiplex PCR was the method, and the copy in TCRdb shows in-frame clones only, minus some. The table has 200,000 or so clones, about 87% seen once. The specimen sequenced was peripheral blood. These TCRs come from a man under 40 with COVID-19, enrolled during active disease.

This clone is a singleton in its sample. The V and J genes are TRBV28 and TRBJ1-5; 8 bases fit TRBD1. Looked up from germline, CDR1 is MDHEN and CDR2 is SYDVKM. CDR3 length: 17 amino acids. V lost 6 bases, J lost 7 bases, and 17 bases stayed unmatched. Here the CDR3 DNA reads TGTGCCAGCAGCCCGAGAGCATACGACAGGGGCCGCCAGCCCCAGCATTTT. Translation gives CASSPRAYDRGRQPQHF.

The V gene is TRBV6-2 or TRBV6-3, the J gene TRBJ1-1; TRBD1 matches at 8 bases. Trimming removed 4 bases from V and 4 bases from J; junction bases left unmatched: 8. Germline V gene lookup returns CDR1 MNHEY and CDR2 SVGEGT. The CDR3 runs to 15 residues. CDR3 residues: CASSFEQGVATEAFF. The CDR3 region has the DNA TGTGCCAGCAGTTTTGAACAGGGGGTTGCCACTGAAGCTTTCTTT.

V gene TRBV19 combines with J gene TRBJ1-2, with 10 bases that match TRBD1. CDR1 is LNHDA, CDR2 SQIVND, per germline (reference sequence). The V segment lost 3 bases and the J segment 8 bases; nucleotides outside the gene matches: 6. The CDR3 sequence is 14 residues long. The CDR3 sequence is CASSIPGTGVGYTF. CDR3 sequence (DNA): TGTGCCAGTAGTATCCCCGGGACAGGGGTCGGCTACACCTTC.

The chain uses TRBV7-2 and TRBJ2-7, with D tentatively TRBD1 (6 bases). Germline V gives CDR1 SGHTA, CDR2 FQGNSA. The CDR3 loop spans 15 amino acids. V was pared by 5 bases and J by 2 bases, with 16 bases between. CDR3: CASSRNTGMTYEQYF. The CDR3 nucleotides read TGTGCCAGCAGCCGTAATACAGGGATGACCTACGAGCAGTACTTC.

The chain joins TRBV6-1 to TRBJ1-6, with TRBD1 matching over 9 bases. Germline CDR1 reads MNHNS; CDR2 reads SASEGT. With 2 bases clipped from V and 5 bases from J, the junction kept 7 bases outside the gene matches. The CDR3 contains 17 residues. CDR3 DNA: TGTGCCAGCAGTGAAAAGGGACAGGGTGTAAATAATTCACCCCTCCACTTT. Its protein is CASSEKGQGVNNSPLHF.

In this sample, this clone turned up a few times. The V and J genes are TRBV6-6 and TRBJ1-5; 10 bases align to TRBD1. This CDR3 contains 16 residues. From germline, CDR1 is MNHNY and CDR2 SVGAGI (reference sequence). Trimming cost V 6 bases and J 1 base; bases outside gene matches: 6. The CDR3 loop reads CASRLQGQGSNQPQHF. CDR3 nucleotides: TGTGCCAGCAGGTTGCAGGGACAGGGGAGCAATCAGCCCCAGCATTTT.

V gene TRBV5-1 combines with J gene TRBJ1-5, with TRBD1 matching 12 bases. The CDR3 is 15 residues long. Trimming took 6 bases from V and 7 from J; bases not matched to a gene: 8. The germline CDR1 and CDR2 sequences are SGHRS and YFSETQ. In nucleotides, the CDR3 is TGCGCCAGCAAATCTGGGACAGGGGGCGGACAGCCCCAGCATTTT. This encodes CASKSGTGGGQPQHF.

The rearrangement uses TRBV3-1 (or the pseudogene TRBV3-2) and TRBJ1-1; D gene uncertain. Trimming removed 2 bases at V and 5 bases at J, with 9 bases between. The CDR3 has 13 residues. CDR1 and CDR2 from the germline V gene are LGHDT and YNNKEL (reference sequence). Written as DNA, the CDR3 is TGTGCCAGCAGCCAAATGGTCGGGACTGAAGCTTTCTTT. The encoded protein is CASSQMVGTEAFF.

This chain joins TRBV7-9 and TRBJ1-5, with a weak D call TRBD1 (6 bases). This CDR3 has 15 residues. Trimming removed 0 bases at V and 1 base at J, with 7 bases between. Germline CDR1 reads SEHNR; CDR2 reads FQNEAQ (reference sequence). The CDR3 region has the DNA TGTGCCAGCAGCTTAGCTACAGGGAGCAATCAGCCCCAGCATTTT. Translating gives CASSLATGSNQPQHF.

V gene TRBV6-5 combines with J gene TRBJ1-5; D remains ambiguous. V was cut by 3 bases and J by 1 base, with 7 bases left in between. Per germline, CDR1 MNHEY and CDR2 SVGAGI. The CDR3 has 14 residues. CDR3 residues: CASSYTSSNQPQHF. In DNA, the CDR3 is TGTGCCAGCAGTTATACATCGAGCAATCAGCCCCAGCATTTT.

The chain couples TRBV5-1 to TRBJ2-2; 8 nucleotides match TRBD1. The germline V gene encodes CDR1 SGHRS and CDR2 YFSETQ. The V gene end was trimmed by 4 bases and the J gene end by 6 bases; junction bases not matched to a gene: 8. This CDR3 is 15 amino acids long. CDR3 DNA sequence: TGCGCCAGCAGCGTACCGGACAGGGCCCCCGGGGAGCTGTTTTTT. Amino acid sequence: CASSVPDRAPGELFF.

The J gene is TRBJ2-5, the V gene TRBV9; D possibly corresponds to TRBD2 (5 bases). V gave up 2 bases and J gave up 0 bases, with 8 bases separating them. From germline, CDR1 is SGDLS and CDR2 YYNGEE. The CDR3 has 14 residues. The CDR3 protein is CASSVSDYQETQYF. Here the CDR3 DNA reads TGTGCCAGCAGCGTGTCGGACTACCAAGAGACCCAGTACTTC.

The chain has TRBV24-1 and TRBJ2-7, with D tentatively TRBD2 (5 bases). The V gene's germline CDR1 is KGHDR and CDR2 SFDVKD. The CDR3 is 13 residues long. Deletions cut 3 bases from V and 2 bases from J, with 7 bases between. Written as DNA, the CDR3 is TGTGCCACCAGTGATAGCGGACCCTACGAGCAGTACTTC. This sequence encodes CATSDSGPYEQYF.

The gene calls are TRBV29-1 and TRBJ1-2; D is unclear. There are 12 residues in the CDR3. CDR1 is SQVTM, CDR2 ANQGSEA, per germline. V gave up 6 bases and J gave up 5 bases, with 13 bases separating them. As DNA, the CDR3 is TGCAGCGTGTCCAGGCGTTCTTATGGCTACACCTTC. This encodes CSVSRRSYGYTF.

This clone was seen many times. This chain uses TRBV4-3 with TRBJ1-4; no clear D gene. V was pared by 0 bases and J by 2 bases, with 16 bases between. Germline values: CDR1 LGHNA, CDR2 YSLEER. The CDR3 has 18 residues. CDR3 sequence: CASSQDHPAGRTNEKLFF. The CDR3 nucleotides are TGCGCCAGCAGCCAAGATCACCCCGCGGGCAGGACTAATGAAAAACTGTTTTTT.

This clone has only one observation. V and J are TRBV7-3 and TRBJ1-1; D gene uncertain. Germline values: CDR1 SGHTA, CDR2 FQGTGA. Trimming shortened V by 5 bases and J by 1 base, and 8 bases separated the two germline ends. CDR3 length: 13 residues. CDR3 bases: TGTGCCAGCAGCCGCCAGAAGAACACTGAAGCTTTCTTT. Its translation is CASSRQKNTEAFF.

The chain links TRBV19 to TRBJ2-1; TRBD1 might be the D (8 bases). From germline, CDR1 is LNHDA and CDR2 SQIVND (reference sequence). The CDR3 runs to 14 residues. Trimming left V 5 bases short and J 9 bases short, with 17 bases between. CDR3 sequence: CASSVLDREGEQFF. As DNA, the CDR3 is TGTGCCAGTAGTGTCCTGGACAGGGAGGGTGAGCAGTTCTTC.

Here the CDR3 DNA reads TGTGCCAGCAGCCACACAGGGGGCGCCTCCTATAATTCACCCCTCCACTTT. This sequence encodes CASSHTGGASYNSPLHF. The chain joins TRBV6-2 or TRBV6-3 to TRBJ1-6; 9 bases match TRBD1. The length of the CDR3 is 17 residues. The trim removed 6 bases at V and 0 bases at J, leaving 6 bases unmatched. Germline loops: CDR1 MNHEY, CDR2 SVGEGT.

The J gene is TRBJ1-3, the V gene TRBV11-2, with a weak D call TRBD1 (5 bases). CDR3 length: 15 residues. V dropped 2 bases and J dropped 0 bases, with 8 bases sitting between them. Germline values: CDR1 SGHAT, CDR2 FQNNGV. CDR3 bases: TGTGCCAGCAGCTTAACAGGAAGCTCTGGAAACACCATATATTTT. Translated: CASSLTGSSGNTIYF.

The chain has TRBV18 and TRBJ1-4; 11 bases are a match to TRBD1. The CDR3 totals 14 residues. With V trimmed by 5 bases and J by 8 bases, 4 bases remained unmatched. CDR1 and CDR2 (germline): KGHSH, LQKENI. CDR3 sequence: CASSGQGAGEKLFF. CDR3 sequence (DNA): TGTGCCAGCTCAGGACAGGGGGCCGGCGAAAAACTGTTTTTT.

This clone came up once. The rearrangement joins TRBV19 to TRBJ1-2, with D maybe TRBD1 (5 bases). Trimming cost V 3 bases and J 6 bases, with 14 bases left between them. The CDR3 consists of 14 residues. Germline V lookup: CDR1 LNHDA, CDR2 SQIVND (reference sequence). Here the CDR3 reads CASSIKAGLNGYTF. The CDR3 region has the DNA TGTGCCAGTAGTATCAAGGCGGGACTGAATGGCTACACCTTC.

CDR3 nucleotides: TGCGCCAGCAGCGCAGCGGGGACGGCGTCCTACGAGCAGTACTTC. Protein sequence: CASSAAGTASYEQYF. The chain carries TRBV5-1 and TRBJ2-7; 7 nucleotides line up with TRBD2. This CDR3 spans 15 amino acids. Looked up from germline, CDR1 is SGHRS and CDR2 is YFSETQ. The V segment lost 4 bases and the J segment 1 base; nucleotides outside the gene matches: 8.

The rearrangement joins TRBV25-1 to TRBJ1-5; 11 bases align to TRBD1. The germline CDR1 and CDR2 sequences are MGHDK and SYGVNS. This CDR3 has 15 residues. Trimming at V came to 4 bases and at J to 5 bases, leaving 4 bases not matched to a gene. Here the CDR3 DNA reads TGTGCCAGCAGTGGTTGGGGACAGGGGGATCAGCCCCAGCATTTT. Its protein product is CASSGWGQGDQPQHF.

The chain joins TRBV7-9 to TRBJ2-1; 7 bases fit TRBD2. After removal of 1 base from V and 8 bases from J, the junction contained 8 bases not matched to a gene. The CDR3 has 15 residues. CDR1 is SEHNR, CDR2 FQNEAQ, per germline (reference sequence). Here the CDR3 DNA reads TGTGCCAGCAGCTTAGTGGGGGGGTATAGTGATGAGCAGTTCTTC. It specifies CASSLVGGYSDEQFF.

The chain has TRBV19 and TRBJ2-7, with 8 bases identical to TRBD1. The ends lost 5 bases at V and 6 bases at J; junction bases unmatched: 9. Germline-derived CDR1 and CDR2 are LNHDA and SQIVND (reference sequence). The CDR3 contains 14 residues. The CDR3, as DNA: TGTGCCAGTAGTCTCGGGCAGGGGGCATCCGAGCAGTACTTC. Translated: CASSLGQGASEQYF.

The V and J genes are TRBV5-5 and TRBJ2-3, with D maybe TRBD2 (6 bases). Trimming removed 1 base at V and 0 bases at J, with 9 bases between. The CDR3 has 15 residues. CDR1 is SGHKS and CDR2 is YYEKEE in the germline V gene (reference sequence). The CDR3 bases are TGTGCCAGCAGCTTGTGGGACTTTAGCACAGATACGCAGTATTTT. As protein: CASSLWDFSTDTQYF. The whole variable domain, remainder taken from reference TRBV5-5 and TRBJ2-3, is DAGVTQSPTHLIKTRGQQVTLRCSPISGHKSVSWYQQVLGQGPQFIFQYYEKEERGRGNFPDRFSARQFPNYSSELNVNALLLGDSALYLCASSLWDFSTDTQYFGPGTRLTVL.

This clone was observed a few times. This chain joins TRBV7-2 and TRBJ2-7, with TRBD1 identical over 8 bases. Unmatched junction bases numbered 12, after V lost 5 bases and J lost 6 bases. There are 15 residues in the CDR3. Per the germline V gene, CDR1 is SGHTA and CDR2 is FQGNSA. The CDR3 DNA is TGTGCCAGCAGCAGTGGGACAGGCACTCTCGGCGAGCAGTACTTC. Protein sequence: CASSSGTGTLGEQYF.